This T cell receptor (beta chain) was observed in a study of human T cells and chemical hapten exposure. Notes on the study in general: No alteration of TCRs above 1 in 1000 frequency was seen with DPC sensitization.

This clonotype was found many times. As yet, its antigen is unknown. Individual cDNA molecules (in the library) carried attached unique molecular identifiers. Per the original methods: Counting gave a median of 95,638 TCRs per sample, with values ranging from about 23,224 to 750,000. TCRdb analysed the 5' RACE reads with MiXCR anew, one entry per CDR3 protein. The V and J calls follow TCRdb's processing rather than the paper's. Of about 140,000 distinct CDR3 sequences in the sample, 4.1% are singletons; the top ten hold 1.3% to 1.5%. Researchers extracted total RNA from unfractionated whole blood. After removal of 4 bases from V and 0 bases from J, the junction contained 6 bases not matched to a gene. Germline values: CDR1 LGHNA, CDR2 YNFKEQ. This CDR3 region has 16 residues.

This clonotype was obtained from a female donor in good health. The chain employs TRBV4-2 and TRBJ2-3, with 8 nucleotides matching TRBD2. This CDR3 is CASSPPGGPSTDTQYF. Here the CDR3 DNA reads TGTGCCAGCAGCCCGCCGGGGGGGCCTAGCACAGATACGCAGTATTTT.